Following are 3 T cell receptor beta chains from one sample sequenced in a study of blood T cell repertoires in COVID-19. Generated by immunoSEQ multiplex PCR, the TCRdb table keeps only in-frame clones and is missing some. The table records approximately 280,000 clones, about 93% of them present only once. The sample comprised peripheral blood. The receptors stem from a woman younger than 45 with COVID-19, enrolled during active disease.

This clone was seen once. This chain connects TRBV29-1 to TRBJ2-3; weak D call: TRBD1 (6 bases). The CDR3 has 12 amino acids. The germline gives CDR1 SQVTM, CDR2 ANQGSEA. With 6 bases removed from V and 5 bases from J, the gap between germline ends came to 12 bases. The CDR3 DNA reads TGCAGCGTGGAACAGGGTATAGATACGCAGTATTTT. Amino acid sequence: CSVEQGIDTQYF.

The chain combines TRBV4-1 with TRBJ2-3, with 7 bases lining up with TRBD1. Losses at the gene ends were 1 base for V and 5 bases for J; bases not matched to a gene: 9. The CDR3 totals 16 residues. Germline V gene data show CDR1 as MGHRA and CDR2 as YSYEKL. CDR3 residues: CASSQAGTATRDTQYF. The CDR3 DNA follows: TGCGCCAGCAGCCAAGCAGGGACAGCTACCCGAGATACGCAGTATTTT.

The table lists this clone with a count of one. CDR3 region: CASSLAIGSPLHF. In DNA form, the CDR3 reads TGTGCCAGCAGCTTGGCGATCGGGTCACCCCTCCACTTT. The chain links TRBV5-6 to TRBJ1-6; D is unclear. Germline V gives CDR1 SGHDT, CDR2 YYEEEE. The V gene lost 0 bases and the J gene lost 10 bases, with 8 bases spanning the gap. The CDR3 sequence is 13 residues long.